Following are 10 T cell receptor beta chains from one sample sequenced in a study of cytomegalovirus exposure and HLA in healthy donors. The PCR contained 60 Vbeta and 13 Jbeta primers. Libraries were prepared by immunoSEQ multiplex PCR; TCRdb keeps only in-frame clonotypes and omits some of them. The sample carries about 180,000 clones, around 80% recorded once. Material for sequencing was PBMCs. Receptor source: a man in his late teens or twenties in good health and CMV-seronegative.

This clone came up once. A read error may account for a junction end that differs from germline. The rearrangement joins TRBV9 to TRBJ2-7; 7 positions match TRBD2. In germline, CDR1 is SGDLS, CDR2 YYNGEE. The CDR3 is made up of 13 amino acids. CDR3 in DNA: TGTGCCAGCAGCAGCGGGATCTCCCACGAGCAGTACTTC. Amino acid sequence: CASSSGISHEQYF. Full variable domain (missing parts from reference TRBV9 and TRBJ2-7): DSGVTQTPKHLITATGQRVTLRCSPRSGDLSVYWYQQSLDQGLQFLIQYYNGEERAKGNILERFSAQQFPDLHSELNLSSLELGDSALYFCASSSGISHEQYFGPGTRLTVT.

This sequence joins TRBV4-1 and TRBJ1-6, with 9 bases aligning to TRBD1. The CDR3 consists of 15 residues. Germline CDR1 and CDR2: MGHRA and YSYEKL. Trimming at V came to 5 bases and at J to 10 bases, leaving 9 bases not matched to a gene. The CDR3: CASSLSGTGTSPLHF. For the CDR3, the DNA is TGCGCCAGCAGCTTATCCGGGACAGGGACCTCACCCCTCCACTTT.

The genes are TRBV5-5 and TRBJ2-7; possibly TRBD1 for D (6 bases). From germline, CDR1 is SGHKS and CDR2 YYEKEE (reference sequence). The CDR3 spans 13 residues. V lost 4 bases, J lost 3 bases, and 11 bases lay in between. The CDR3 DNA reads as TGTGCCAGCAGCCTCACGGACAGCTACGAGCAGTACTTC. This codes for CASSLTDSYEQYF.

This chain connects TRBV6-5 to TRBJ2-2; TRBD1 aligns across 7 bases. Losses at the gene ends were 11 bases for V and 8 bases for J; bases not matched to a gene: 14. CDR1 MNHEY and CDR2 SVGAGI come from the germline V gene. There are 14 residues in the CDR3. CDR3 region: CASQPATGLGELFF. CDR3 nucleotide sequence: TGTGCCTCCCAACCCGCGACAGGGTTGGGGGAGCTGTTTTTT.

The rearrangement links TRBV5-6 to TRBJ2-4, with 14 bases lining up with TRBD2. Germline V lookup: CDR1 SGHDT, CDR2 YYEEEE. This CDR3 is 16 amino acids long. The V gene end was trimmed by 4 bases and the J gene end by 3 bases; junction bases not matched to a gene: 3. The DNA of the CDR3 is TGTGCCAGCAGCCGACTAGCGGGAGGGGGCAAAAACATTCAGTACTTC. It encodes CASSRLAGGGKNIQYF.

This clone was counted once. The chain couples TRBV7-2 to TRBJ2-1, with 11 nucleotides matching TRBD2. The CDR3 contains 16 residues. Germline V gene lookup returns CDR1 SGHTA and CDR2 FQGNSA. V dropped 1 base and J dropped 5; count of bases not matched to a gene: 4. The CDR3 loop reads CASSLVAGGTNNEQFF. DNA for the CDR3: TGTGCCAGCAGCTTAGTAGCGGGGGGGACGAACAATGAGCAGTTCTTC. Supplemented by reference TRBV7-2 and TRBJ2-1, the full variable domain reads GAGVSQSPSNKVTEKGKDVELRCDPISGHTALYWYRQSLGQGLEFLIYFQGNSAPDKSGLPSDRFSAERTGGSVSTLTIQRTQQEDSAVYLCASSLVAGGTNNEQFFGPGTRLTVL.

The chain uses TRBV10-3 and TRBJ1-4; 7 bases are shared with TRBD1. CDR3 length equals 13 residues. V gave up 6 bases and J gave up 3 bases; unmatched junction bases: 1. Germline V gives CDR1 ENHRY, CDR2 SYGVKD. The CDR3 coding sequence is TGTGCCATCAGAGGGACAGCTAATGAAAAACTGTTTTTT. Protein product: CAIRGTANEKLFF.

On this clone: Other DNA sequences in the same sample also yield this CDR3. The chain links TRBV30 to TRBJ2-7, with 8 bases identical to TRBD1. The germline CDR1 and CDR2 sequences are GTSNPN and SVGIG (reference sequence). This CDR3 contains 14 residues. V lost 0 bases and J lost 1; bases outside the gene matches: 2. CDR3 loop: CAWSVGQGSYEQYF. As DNA, the CDR3 is TGTGCCTGGAGTGTAGGACAGGGTTCCTACGAGCAGTACTTC.

The rearrangement joins TRBV20-1 to TRBJ1-2; the D is unclear. CDR1 DFQATT and CDR2 SNEGSKA come from the germline V gene (reference sequence). The CDR3 totals 10 residues. With 3 bases removed from V and 8 bases from J, the gap between germline ends came to 7 bases. CDR3 sequence reads: CSARGRGYTF. The CDR3, as DNA: TGCAGTGCTAGGGGGAGGGGCTACACCTTC.

The chain has TRBV10-2 and TRBJ1-1; D is undetermined. Trimming took off 8 bases at V and 2 bases at J, with 6 bases between the two ends. This CDR3 is built from 11 residues. CDR1 is WSHSY, CDR2 SAAADI, per germline. The CDR3: CASRDNTEAFF. DNA for the CDR3: TGCGCCAGCCGGGATAACACTGAAGCTTTCTTT.